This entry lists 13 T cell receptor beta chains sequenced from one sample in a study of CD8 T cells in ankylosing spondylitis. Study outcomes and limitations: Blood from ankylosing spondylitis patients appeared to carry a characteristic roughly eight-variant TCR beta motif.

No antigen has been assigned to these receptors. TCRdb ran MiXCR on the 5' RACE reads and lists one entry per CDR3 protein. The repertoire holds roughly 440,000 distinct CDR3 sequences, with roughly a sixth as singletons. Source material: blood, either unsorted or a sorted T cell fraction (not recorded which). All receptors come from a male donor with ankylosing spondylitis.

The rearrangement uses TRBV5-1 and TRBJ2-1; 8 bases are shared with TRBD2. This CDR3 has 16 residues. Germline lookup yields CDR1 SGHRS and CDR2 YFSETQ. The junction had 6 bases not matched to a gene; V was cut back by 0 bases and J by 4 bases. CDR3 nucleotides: TGCGCCAGCAGCTTGGTTTCTGGCGGGGGGTACAATGAGCAGTTCTTC. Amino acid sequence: CASSLVSGGGYNEQFF.

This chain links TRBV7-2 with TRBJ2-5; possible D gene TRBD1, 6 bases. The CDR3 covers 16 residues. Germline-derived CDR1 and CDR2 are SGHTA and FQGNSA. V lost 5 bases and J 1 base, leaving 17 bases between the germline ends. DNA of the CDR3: TGTGCCAGCAGCCCCATAGCCCGGGACATCCAAGAGACCCAGTACTTC. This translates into CASSPIARDIQETQYF. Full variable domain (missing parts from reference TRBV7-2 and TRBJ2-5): GAGVSQSPSNKVTEKGKDVELRCDPISGHTALYWYRQSLGQGLEFLIYFQGNSAPDKSGLPSDRFSAERTGGSVSTLTIQRTQQEDSAVYLCASSPIARDIQETQYFGPGTRLLVL.

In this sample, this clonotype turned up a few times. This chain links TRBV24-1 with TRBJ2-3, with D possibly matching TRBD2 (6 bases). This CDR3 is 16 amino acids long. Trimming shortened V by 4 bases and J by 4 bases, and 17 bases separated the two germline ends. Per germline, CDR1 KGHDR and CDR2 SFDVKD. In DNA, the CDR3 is TGTGCCACCAGTGAACCCCTAGCAGGAGGGTCAGATACGCAGTATTTT. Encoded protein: CATSEPLAGGSDTQYF.

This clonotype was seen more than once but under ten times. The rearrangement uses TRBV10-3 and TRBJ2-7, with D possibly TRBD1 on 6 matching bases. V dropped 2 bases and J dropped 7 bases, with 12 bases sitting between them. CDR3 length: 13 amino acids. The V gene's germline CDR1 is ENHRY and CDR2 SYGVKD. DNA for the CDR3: TGTGCCATCAGTGAGAGGGGGTTGCAGGAGCAGTACTTC. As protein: CAISERGLQEQYF.

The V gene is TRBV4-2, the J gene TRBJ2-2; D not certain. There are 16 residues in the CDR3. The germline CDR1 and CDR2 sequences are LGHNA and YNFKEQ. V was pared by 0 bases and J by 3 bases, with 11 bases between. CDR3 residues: CASSQDISTDTGELFF. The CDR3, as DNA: TGTGCCAGCAGCCAAGATATCTCAACGGACACCGGGGAGCTGTTTTTT.

The CDR3 region is CSARGRAGPSYEQYF. In DNA, the CDR3 is TGCAGTGCTAGAGGTCGGGCAGGGCCCTCCTACGAGCAGTACTTC. The chain joins TRBV20-1 to TRBJ2-7; tentatively, D is TRBD1 (5 bases). V lost 1 base to trimming and J lost 0 bases, with 13 bases between them. The CDR3 runs 15 residues. Germline CDR1 and CDR2: DFQATT and SNEGSKA (reference sequence).

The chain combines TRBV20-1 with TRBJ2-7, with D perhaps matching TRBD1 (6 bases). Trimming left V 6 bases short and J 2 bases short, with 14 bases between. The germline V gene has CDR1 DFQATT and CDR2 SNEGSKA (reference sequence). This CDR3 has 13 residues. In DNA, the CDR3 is TGCAGTGCCCGGACAGACGTAACCTACGAGCAGTACTTC. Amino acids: CSARTDVTYEQYF.

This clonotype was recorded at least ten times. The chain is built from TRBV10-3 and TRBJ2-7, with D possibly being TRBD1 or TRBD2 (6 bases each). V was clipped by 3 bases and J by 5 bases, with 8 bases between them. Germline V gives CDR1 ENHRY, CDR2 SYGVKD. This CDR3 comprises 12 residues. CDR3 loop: CAISERGDEQYF. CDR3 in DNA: TGTGCCATCAGTGAAAGGGGGGACGAGCAGTACTTC.

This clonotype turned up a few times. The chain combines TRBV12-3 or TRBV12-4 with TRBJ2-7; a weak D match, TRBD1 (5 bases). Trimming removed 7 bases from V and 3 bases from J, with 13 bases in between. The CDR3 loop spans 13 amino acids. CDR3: CASILTGSYEQYF. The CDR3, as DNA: TGTGCCAGCATCCTCACAGGCAGCTACGAGCAGTACTTC.

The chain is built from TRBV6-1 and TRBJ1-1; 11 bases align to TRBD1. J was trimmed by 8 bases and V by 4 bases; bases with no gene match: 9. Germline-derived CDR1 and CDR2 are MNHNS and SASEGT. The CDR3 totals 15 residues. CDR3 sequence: CASSGYKGQGGEAFF. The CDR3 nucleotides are TGTGCCAGCAGTGGATATAAGGGACAGGGGGGAGAAGCTTTCTTT.

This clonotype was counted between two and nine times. The CDR3 region is CASSEAEMAGAGQPQHF. The CDR3 nucleotides are TGCGCCAGCAGTGAGGCCGAAATGGCGGGCGCAGGTCAGCCCCAGCATTTT. V gene TRBV10-2 combines with J gene TRBJ1-5; no definite D call. The CDR3 has 17 residues. V was shortened by 2 bases and J by 6 bases, with 20 bases between the two germline ends. The germline V gene encodes CDR1 WSHSY and CDR2 SAAADI.

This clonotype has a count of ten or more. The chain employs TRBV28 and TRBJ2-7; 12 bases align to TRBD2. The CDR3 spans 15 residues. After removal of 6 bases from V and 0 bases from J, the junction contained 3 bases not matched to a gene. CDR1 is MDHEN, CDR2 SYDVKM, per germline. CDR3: CASSPTSGGSYEQYF. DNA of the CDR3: TGTGCCAGCAGCCCGACTAGCGGGGGCTCCTACGAGCAGTACTTC.

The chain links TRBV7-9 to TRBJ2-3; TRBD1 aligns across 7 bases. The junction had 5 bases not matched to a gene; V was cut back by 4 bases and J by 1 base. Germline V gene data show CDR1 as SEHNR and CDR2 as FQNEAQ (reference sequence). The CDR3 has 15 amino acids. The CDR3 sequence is CASSYAGGGTDTQYF. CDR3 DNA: TGTGCCAGCAGCTACGCAGGGGGAGGCACAGATACGCAGTATTTT.